This T cell receptor beta chain was identified in a study of T cell responses to AZD1222 COVID-19 vaccine. A note on this clone: Its antigen is unknown.

The CDR3 extends over 16 amino acids. Germline CDR1 PRHDT, CDR2 FYEKMQ (reference sequence). Unmatched junction bases numbered 11, after V lost 3 bases and J lost 6 bases. Only in-frame clones appear in the TCRdb table, and some are missing; sequencing was by immunoSEQ multiplex PCR. The repertoire holds more than 140,000 clones, with about 87% as singletons. Study-wide points: Increases in Spike-specific TCR breadth and depth were seen after two AZD1222 doses. Donors, mostly white British, included more females; clonal diversity was possibly underestimated. Only a handful of AZD1222 recipients tested seropositive at baseline. Variant regions that are unmutated are reportedly the target of nearly half of spike-specific TCRs.

The rearrangement links TRBV13 to TRBJ1-2; 9 nucleotides line up with TRBD1. This material consisted of peripheral blood, taken on day 0 of MenACWY control vaccination. This sequence originates from an adult in good health. DNA for the CDR3: TGTGCCAGCAGCTTCCGGGACAGGGCTAATTCCGATGGCTACACCTTC. Its translation is CASSFRDRANSDGYTF.